Below are 10 T cell receptor beta chains sequenced from a single sample in a study of shared clonotypes between healthy human individuals. TCRdb's copy holds only in-frame clones and misses some; the assay was immunoSEQ multiplex PCR. The sample lists 2,500,000 or so clones; approximately 94% were seen once. Sample: naive CD4+ T cells sorted from blood. This sample's subset: CD45RA+ positively selected. The receptor set was obtained from a man between 18 and 35 years old in good health.

The chain recombines TRBV10-2 with TRBJ1-2; D uncertain. CDR1 is WSHSY, CDR2 SAAADI, per germline. V was pared by 1 base and J by 7 bases, with 10 bases between. CDR3 length: 13 residues. Written as DNA, the CDR3 is TGCGCCAGCAGTGAGTTCCGGGTGGGTGGCTACACCTTC. It translates to CASSEFRVGGYTF.

The chain joins TRBV19 to TRBJ1-3; D not resolved. V was trimmed by 4 bases and J by 4 bases, leaving 8 bases between them. Germline-derived CDR1 and CDR2 are LNHDA and SQIVND (reference sequence). The CDR3 runs to 13 residues. CDR3 region: CASSSTTGNTIYF. The CDR3 DNA is TGTGCCAGTAGTAGCACAACCGGAAACACCATATATTTT.

The chain joins TRBV19 to TRBJ2-7; 11 positions match TRBD1. V shed 3 bases and J 3 bases; nucleotides not matched to a gene: 4. Germline V CDR1 and CDR2: LNHDA, SQIVND (reference sequence). The CDR3 sequence is 15 residues long. The DNA for the CDR3 is TGTGCCAGTAGTATCTCGGACAGGGGGCACTACGAGCAGTACTTC. Protein sequence: CASSISDRGHYEQYF. The variable domain in full, completed from reference TRBV19 and TRBJ2-7, reads DGGITQSPKYLFRKEGQNVTLSCEQNLNHDAMYWYRQDPGQGLRLIYYSQIVNDFQKGDIAEGYSVSREKKESFPLTVTSAQKNPTAFYLCASSISDRGHYEQYFGPGTRLTVT.

The chain couples TRBV19 to TRBJ1-4; D might be TRBD1 (5 bases). The CDR3 loop spans 16 amino acids. The V end lost 0 bases, the J end lost 10 bases, and 18 bases lay between the germline ends. Per the germline V gene, CDR1 is LNHDA and CDR2 is SQIVND (reference sequence). The CDR3 nucleotides read TGTGCCAGTAGTATAGATACGGCAGGGATAGTTGGAAAACTGTTTTTT. It is translated as CASSIDTAGIVGKLFF. Full variable domain (missing parts from reference TRBV19 and TRBJ1-4): DGGITQSPKYLFRKEGQNVTLSCEQNLNHDAMYWYRQDPGQGLRLIYYSQIVNDFQKGDIAEGYSVSREKKESFPLTVTSAQKNPTAFYLCASSIDTAGIVGKLFFGSGTQLSVL.

The chain is built from TRBV11-2 and TRBJ2-1; perhaps TRBD2 as D (5 bases). Per the germline V gene, CDR1 is SGHAT and CDR2 is FQNNGV. This CDR3 spans 14 amino acids. Trimming shortened V by 0 bases and J by 9 bases, and 12 bases separated the two germline ends. The CDR3 is CASSLEAGVREQFF. The CDR3 DNA reads TGTGCCAGCAGCTTAGAGGCCGGGGTCCGTGAGCAGTTCTTC.

The chain links TRBV9 to TRBJ1-2; 12 bases fit TRBD1. J gave up 4 bases and V 3 bases, and 7 bases lay outside the gene matches. Looked up from germline, CDR1 is SGDLS and CDR2 is YYNGEE. This CDR3 comprises 16 residues. CDR3: CASSAPGTGGSYGYTF. Here the CDR3 DNA reads TGTGCCAGCAGCGCCCCCGGGACAGGGGGCAGCTATGGCTACACCTTC.

The CDR3 DNA follows: TGTGCCAGCAGCCCTTTTGTGGGACAGGGTATGAGCGAGCAGTACTTC. It translates to CASSPFVGQGMSEQYF. The chain is built from TRBV9 and TRBJ2-7; 9 bases are shared with TRBD1. V lost 4 bases and J lost 6; bases outside the gene matches: 14. The germline CDR1 and CDR2 sequences are SGDLS and YYNGEE. CDR3 length equals 16 residues.

The CDR3 bases are TGTGCCTGTACTCTTGGGGGAGCGGGGGGATACGAGCAGTACTTC. Translation: CACTLGGAGGYEQYF. This rearrangement joins TRBV30 to TRBJ2-7; 9 positions match TRBD2. Germline trimming cut 6 bases from V and 4 bases from J; bases unmatched to any gene: 13. The germline gives CDR1 GTSNPN, CDR2 SVGIG (reference sequence). This CDR3 is 15 amino acids long.

The chain employs TRBV7-9 and TRBJ1-1; D is unresolved. V was pared by 0 bases and J by 1 base, with 9 bases between. CDR3 length equals 15 residues. In germline, CDR1 is SEHNR, CDR2 FQNEAQ (reference sequence). In nucleotides, the CDR3 is TGTGCCAGCAGCTTAGCGGGTATAAGGAACACTGAAGCTTTCTTT. Protein product: CASSLAGIRNTEAFF.

V is TRBV9 and J is TRBJ2-5; no firm D call. Germline CDR1 and CDR2: SGDLS and YYNGEE. The ends were cut back, 3 bases at V and 2 bases at J, with 23 bases in the middle. CDR3 size: 18 residues. This chain's CDR3 is CASSARPAGPVGQETQYF. In DNA, the CDR3 is TGTGCCAGCAGCGCCCGACCTGCAGGTCCTGTCGGGCAAGAGACCCAGTACTTC.